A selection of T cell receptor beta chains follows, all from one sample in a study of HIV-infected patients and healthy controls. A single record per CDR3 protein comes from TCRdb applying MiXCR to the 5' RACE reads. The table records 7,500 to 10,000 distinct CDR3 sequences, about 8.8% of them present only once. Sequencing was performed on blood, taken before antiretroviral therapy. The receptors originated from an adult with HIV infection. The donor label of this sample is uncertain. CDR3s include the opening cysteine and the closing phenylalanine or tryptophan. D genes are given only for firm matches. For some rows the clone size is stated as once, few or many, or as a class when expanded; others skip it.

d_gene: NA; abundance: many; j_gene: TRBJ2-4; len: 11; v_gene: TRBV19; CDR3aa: CASSKGLIQYF; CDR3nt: TGTGCCAGTAGTAAGGGACTCATTCAGTACTTC
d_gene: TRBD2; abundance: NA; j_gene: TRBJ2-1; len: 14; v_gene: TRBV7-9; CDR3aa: CASSSGTSNNEQFF; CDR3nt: TGTGCCAGCAGCTCGGGGACTAGCAACAATGAGCAGTTCTTC
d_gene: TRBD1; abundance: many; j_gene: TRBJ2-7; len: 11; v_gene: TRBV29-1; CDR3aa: CSAGTADEQYF; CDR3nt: TGCAGCGCAGGGACAGCAGACGAGCAGTACTTC
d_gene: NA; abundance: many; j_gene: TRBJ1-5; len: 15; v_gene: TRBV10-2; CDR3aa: CASSDNGGGNQPQHF; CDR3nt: TGCGCCAGCAGTGATAACGGGGGTGGCAATCAGCCCCAGCATTTT
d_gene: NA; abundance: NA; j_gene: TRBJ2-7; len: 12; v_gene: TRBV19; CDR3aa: CASSTGHYEQYF; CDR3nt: TGTGCCAGTAGTACAGGACACTACGAGCAGTACTTC
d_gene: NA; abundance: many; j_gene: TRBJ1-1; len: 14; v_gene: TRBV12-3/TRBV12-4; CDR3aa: CASSLRGINTEAFF; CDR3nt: TGTGCCAGCAGTTTACGTGGGATAAACACTGAAGCTTTCTTT
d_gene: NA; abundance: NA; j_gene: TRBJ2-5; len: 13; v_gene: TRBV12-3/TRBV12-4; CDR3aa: CASSLRGGETQYF; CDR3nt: TGTGCCAGCAGTTTAAGGGGGGGAGAGACCCAGTACTTC
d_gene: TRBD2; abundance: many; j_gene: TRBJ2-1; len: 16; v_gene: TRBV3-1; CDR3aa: CASSPPQRGGYNEQFF; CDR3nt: TGTGCCAGCAGCCCTCCCCAACGGGGGGGCTACAATGAGCAGTTCTTC
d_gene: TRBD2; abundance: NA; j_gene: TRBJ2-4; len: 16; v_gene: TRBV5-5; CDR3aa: CASSLGSSGRANIQYF; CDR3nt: TGTGCCAGCAGCTTGGGTTCGAGCGGGAGAGCAAACATTCAGTACTTC
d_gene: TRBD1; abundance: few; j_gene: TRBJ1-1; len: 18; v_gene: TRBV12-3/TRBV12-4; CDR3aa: CASSPPPDRVFGRTEAFF; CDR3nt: TGTGCCAGCAGTCCACCCCCGGACAGGGTATTCGGTAGGACTGAAGCTTTCTTT
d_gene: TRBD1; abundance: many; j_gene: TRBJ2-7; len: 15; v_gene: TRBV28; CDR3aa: CASSFIGQGAYEQYF; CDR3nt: TGTGCCAGCAGTTTTATTGGGCAGGGGGCATACGAGCAGTACTTC
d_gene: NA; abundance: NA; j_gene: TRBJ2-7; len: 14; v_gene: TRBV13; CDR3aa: CASSGGPGAYEQYF; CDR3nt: TGTGCCAGCAGCGGGGGACCGGGGGCCTACGAGCAGTACTTC
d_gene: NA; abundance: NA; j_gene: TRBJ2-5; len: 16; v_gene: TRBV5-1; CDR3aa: CASSRVPTGAMETQYF; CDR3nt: TGCGCCAGCAGCCGGGTTCCCACGGGGGCGATGGAGACCCAGTACTTC
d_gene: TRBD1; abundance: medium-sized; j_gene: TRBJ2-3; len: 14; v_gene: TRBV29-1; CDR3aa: CSVEGQGVTDTQYF; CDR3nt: TGCAGCGTTGAAGGACAGGGGGTCACAGATACGCAGTATTTT
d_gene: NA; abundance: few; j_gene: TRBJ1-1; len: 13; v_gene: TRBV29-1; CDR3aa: CSVKGQQNTEAFF; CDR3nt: TGCAGCGTAAAAGGACAGCAGAACACTGAAGCTTTCTTT
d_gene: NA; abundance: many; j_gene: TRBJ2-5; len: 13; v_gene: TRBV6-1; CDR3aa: CASTTWYQETQYF; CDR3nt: TGTGCCAGTACCACCTGGTACCAAGAGACCCAGTACTTC
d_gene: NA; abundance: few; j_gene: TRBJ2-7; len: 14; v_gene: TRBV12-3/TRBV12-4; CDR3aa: CASSSSGGTYEQYF; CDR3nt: TGTGCCAGCAGTTCATCCGGCGGGACCTACGAGCAGTACTTC
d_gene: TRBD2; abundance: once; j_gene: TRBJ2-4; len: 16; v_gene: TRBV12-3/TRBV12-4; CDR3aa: CASSPGRTSGKNIQYF; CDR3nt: TGTGCCAGCAGCCCCGGAAGGACTAGCGGGAAAAACATTCAGTACTTC
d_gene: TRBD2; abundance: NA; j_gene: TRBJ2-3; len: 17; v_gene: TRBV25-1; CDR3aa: CASSDGTSVYSTDTQYF; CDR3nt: TGTGCCAGCAGTGATGGGACTAGCGTTTATAGCACAGATACGCAGTATTTT
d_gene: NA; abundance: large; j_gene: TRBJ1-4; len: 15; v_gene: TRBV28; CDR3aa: CASSFRQETNEKLFF; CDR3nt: TGTGCCAGCAGTTTCCGACAGGAAACTAATGAAAAACTGTTTTTT
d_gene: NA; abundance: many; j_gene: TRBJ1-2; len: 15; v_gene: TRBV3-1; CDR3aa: CASSQGIQGISGYTF; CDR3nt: TGTGCCAGCAGCCAAGGAATCCAGGGGATATCTGGCTACACCTTC
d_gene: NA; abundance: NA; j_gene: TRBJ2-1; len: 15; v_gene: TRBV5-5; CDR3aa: CASSLVVTGRGEQFF; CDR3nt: TGTGCCAGCAGCTTGGTAGTTACGGGGCGCGGGGAGCAGTTCTTC
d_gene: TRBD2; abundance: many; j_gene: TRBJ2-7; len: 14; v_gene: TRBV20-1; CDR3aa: CSAPTSGGIYEQYF; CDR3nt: TGCAGTGCTCCTACTAGCGGGGGGATTTACGAGCAGTACTTC
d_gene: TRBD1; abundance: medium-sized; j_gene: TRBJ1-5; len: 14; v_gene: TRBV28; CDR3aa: CASSTGGSAKPQHF; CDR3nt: TGTGCCAGCAGTACAGGGGGGAGTGCAAAGCCCCAGCATTTT
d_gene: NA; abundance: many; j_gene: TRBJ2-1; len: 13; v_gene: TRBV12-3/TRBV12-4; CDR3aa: CASSLGLHNEQFF; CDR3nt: TGTGCCAGCAGTTTAGGGCTACACAATGAGCAGTTCTTC
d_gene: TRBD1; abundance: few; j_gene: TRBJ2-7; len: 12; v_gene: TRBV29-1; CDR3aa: CSVGTGSHEQYF; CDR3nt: TGCAGCGTCGGGACAGGGAGTCACGAGCAGTACTTC
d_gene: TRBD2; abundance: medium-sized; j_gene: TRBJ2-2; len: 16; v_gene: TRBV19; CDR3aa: CASSIEGSGNTGELFF; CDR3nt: TGTGCCAGTAGTATAGAGGGTAGCGGGAATACCGGGGAGCTGTTTTTT
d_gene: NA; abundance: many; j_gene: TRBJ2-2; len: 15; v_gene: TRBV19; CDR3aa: CASTTTGVNTGELFF; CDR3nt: TGTGCCAGTACCACTACAGGAGTCAACACCGGGGAGCTGTTTTTT
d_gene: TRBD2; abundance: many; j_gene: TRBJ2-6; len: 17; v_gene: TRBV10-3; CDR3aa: CAISDIPGGTGANVLTF; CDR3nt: TGTGCCATCAGTGACATCCCCGGGGGGACTGGGGCCAACGTCCTGACTTTC
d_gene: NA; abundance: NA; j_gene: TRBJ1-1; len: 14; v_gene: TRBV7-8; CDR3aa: CASNLDRGNTEAFF; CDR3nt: TGTGCCAGCAACCTCGACCGGGGGAACACTGAAGCTTTCTTT
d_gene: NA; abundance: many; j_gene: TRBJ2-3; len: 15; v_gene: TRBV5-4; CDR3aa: CASSLPVSYADTQYF; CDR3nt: TGTGCCAGCAGCTTGCCTGTATCCTATGCGGATACGCAGTATTTT
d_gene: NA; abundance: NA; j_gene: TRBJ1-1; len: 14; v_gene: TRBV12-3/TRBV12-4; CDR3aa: CASIAPSGFPEAFF; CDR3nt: TGTGCCAGCATTGCTCCAAGCGGGTTCCCTGAAGCTTTCTTT
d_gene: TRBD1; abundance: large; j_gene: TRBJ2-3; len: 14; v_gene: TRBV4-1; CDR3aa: CASSQEEGAATQYF; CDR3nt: TGCGCCAGCAGCCAAGAAGAGGGGGCCGCTACGCAGTATTTT
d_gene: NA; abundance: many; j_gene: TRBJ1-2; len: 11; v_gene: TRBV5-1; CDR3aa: CASSGNYGYTF; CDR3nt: TGCGCCAGCAGTGGGAACTATGGCTACACCTTC
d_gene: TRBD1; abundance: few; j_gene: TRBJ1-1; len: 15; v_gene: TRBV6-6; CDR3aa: CASSYSRGQILEAFF; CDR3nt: TGTGCCAGCAGTTACAGCAGGGGGCAAATTCTTGAAGCTTTCTTT
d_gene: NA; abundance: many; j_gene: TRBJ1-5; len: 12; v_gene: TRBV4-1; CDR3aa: CASSQENQPQHF; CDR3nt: TGCGCCAGCAGCCAAGAGAACCAGCCCCAGCATTTT
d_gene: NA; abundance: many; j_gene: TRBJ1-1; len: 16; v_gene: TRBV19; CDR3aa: CASSTVRRGMNTEAFF; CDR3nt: TGTGCCAGTAGTACCGTCCGACGGGGTATGAACACTGAAGCTTTCTTT
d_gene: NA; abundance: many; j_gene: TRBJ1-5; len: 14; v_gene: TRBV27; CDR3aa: CASSLYDGSQPQHF; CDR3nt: TGTGCCAGCAGTTTATACGATGGGAGTCAGCCCCAGCATTTT
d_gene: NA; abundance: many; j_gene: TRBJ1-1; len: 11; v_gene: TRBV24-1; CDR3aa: CATRGSAEAFF; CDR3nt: TGTGCCACCCGGGGAAGTGCTGAAGCTTTCTTT
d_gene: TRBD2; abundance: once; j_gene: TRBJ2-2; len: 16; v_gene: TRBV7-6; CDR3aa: CASSHLAGEFAGELFF; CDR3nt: TGTGCCAGCAGCCACCTAGCGGGAGAATTCGCCGGGGAGCTGTTTTTT
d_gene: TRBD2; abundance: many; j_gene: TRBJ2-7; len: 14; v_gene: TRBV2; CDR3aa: CASNRGLAGDEQYF; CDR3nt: TGTGCCAGCAACCGAGGACTAGCGGGAGACGAGCAGTACTTC
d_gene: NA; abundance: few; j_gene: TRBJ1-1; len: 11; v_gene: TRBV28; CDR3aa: CASSLGGEAFF; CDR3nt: TGTGCCAGCAGTCTGGGTGGCGAAGCTTTCTTT
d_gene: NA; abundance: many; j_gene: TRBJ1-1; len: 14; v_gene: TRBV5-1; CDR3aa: CASSEQIMNTEAFF; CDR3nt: TGCGCCAGCAGCGAACAGATTATGAACACTGAAGCTTTCTTT
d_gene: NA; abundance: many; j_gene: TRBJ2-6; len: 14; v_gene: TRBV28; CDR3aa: CASSLWTGANVLTF; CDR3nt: TGTGCCAGCAGTTTATGGACTGGGGCCAACGTCCTGACTTTC
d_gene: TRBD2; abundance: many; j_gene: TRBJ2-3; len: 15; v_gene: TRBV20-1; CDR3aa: CSARGLAGGTDTQYF; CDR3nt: TGCAGTGCTAGAGGACTAGCGGGAGGCACAGATACGCAGTATTTT
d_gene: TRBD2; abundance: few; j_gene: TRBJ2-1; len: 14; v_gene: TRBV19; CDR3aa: CASTRTSGYNEQFF; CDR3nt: TGTGCCAGTACTAGGACTAGCGGCTACAATGAGCAGTTCTTC
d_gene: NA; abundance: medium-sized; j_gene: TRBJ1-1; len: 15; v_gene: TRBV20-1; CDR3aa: CSARDHQHPNTEAFF; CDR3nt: TGCAGTGCTAGAGATCATCAACACCCGAACACTGAAGCTTTCTTT
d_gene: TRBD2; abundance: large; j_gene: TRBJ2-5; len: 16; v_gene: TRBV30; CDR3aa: CAWSPTSGTFQETQYF; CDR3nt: TGTGCCTGGAGCCCGACTAGCGGGACCTTCCAAGAGACCCAGTACTTC